Listed here are 15 T cell receptor beta chains from one sample, sequenced in a study of shared clonotypes between healthy human individuals. Sequencing was performed with immunoSEQ multiplex PCR; in TCRdb, only in-frame clones are kept and a portion is missing. Counted here are roughly 2.2 million clones, about 90% occurring once; the ten biggest clones make up roughly 0.34%. The sequencing sample was made of naive CD4+ T cells from PBMCs. Subset specified: CD45RA+ positively selected. All receptors come from a man aged 18 to 30 in good health. Some clones in this sample may be carry-over from other donors' samples.

For this clone: Other DNA sequences within the sample encode an identical CDR3. The chain combines TRBV2 with TRBJ2-3; D is undetermined. This CDR3 comprises 14 residues. The V gene lost 6 bases and the J gene lost 2 bases, with 12 bases spanning the gap. Germline assignment: CDR1 SNHLY and CDR2 FYNNEI. This CDR3 is CASSLGRSTDTQYF. DNA of the CDR3: TGTGCCAGCAGCCTGGGCAGGTCCACAGATACGCAGTATTTT.

The chain couples TRBV7-9 to TRBJ1-6; D is unclear. This CDR3 spans 14 amino acids. The V gene lost 1 base and the J gene lost 5 bases, with 6 bases spanning the gap. Germline CDR1 reads SEHNR; CDR2 reads FQNEAQ (reference sequence). The chain's CDR3 is CASSLEGNNSPLHF. CDR3 bases: TGTGCCAGCAGCTTAGAGGGAAATAATTCACCCCTCCACTTT.

The V call is TRBV5-4, the J call TRBJ2-5; TRBD1 matches 7 bases. V trimming: 0 bases; J trimming: 5 bases; junction bases outside the gene matches: 13. CDR3 length: 17 residues. Germline CDR1 reads SGHNT; CDR2 reads YYREEE (reference sequence). The CDR3 reads CASSLGGGQKIMETQYF. CDR3 DNA sequence: TGTGCCAGCAGCTTGGGAGGGGGACAGAAGATCATGGAGACCCAGTACTTC.

This chain joins TRBV7-6 and TRBJ1-2; TRBD1 matches 7 bases. The CDR3 totals 13 residues. V was clipped by 5 bases and J by 5 bases; unmatched bases: 5. Per the germline V gene, CDR1 is SGHVS and CDR2 is FNYEAQ. The CDR3 DNA reads TGTGCCAGCAGCCAGACAGGGCAGTATGGCTACACCTTC. Translation gives CASSQTGQYGYTF.

The chain joins TRBV30 to TRBJ2-1; D possibly corresponds to TRBD2 (5 bases). Trimming cost V 2 bases and J 5 bases, with 16 bases left between them. This CDR3 is built from 15 residues. Germline CDR1 GTSNPN, CDR2 SVGIG (reference sequence). The CDR3 spells CAWSRRRTENNEQFF. CDR3 coding DNA: TGTGCCTGGAGTCGCAGGAGGACGGAGAACAATGAGCAGTTCTTC.

The genes are TRBV7-6 and TRBJ1-1; 7 nucleotides align to TRBD1. Germline CDR1 reads SGHVS; CDR2 reads FNYEAQ. The V gene end was trimmed by 5 bases and the J gene end by 8 bases; junction bases not matched to a gene: 23. The CDR3 is 18 amino acids. CDR3 bases: TGTGCCAGCAGCCCAACGGCAGGGGGTCTGGGTGGAAGACCCGAAGCTTTCTTT. Residues: CASSPTAGGLGGRPEAFF. Full variable domain (missing parts from reference TRBV7-6 and TRBJ1-1): GAGVSQSPRYKVTKRGQDVALRCDPISGHVSLYWYRQALGQGPEFLTYFNYEAQQDKSGLPNDRFSAERPEGSISTLTIQRTEQRDSAMYRCASSPTAGGLGGRPEAFFGQGTRLTVV.

The genes are TRBV29-1 and TRBJ1-1, with 8 bases fitting TRBD1. Germline V lookup: CDR1 SQVTM, CDR2 ANQGSEA. The V gene end was trimmed by 6 bases and the J gene end by 5 bases; junction bases not matched to a gene: 11. The CDR3 is 14 residues long. CDR3 in amino acids: CSVARQGLGTEAFF. CDR3 DNA sequence: TGCAGCGTCGCCCGACAGGGGTTAGGGACTGAAGCTTTCTTT. Together with reference TRBV29-1 and TRBJ1-1, the CDR3 gives the full variable domain: SAVISQKPSRDICQRGTSLTIQCQVDSQVTMMFWYRQQPGQSLTLIATANQGSEATYESGFVIDKFPISRPNLTFSTLTVSNMSPEDSSIYLCSVARQGLGTEAFFGQGTRLTVV.

This chain connects TRBV6-5 to TRBJ2-7; 8 bases match TRBD1. There are 16 residues in the CDR3. J was trimmed by 3 bases and V by 2 bases; bases with no gene match: 9. Germline assignment: CDR1 MNHEY and CDR2 SVGAGI. This CDR3 is CASSYTRGTGGYEQYF. DNA for the CDR3: TGTGCCAGCAGTTACACCCGCGGCACAGGGGGCTACGAGCAGTACTTC.

The genes are TRBV2 and TRBJ2-7, with a weak D call TRBD2 (6 bases). Per germline, CDR1 SNHLY and CDR2 FYNNEI. V was trimmed by 6 bases and J by 8 bases, leaving 11 bases between them. CDR3 size: 11 residues. CDR3 in DNA: TGTGCCAGCAGGGGGGGTATCAAGCAGTACTTC. It translates to CASRGGIKQYF.

The V call is TRBV4-1, the J call TRBJ2-3; 8 positions match TRBD1. Germline V gene sequence: CDR1 MGHRA, CDR2 YSYEKL. Germline trimming cut 0 bases from V and 4 bases from J; bases unmatched to any gene: 9. The CDR3 covers 17 residues. CDR3 DNA sequence: TGCGCCAGCAGCCAAGATCGGTCAGGGGGCGCAGCAGATACGCAGTATTTT. This codes for CASSQDRSGGAADTQYF.

The rearrangement uses TRBV27 and TRBJ2-6; 7 bases align to TRBD2. The CDR3 has 15 amino acids. Unmatched junction bases numbered 5, after V lost 5 bases and J lost 4 bases. CDR1 is MNHEY, CDR2 SMNVEV, per germline (reference sequence). The CDR3 loop is CASSKRGGGANVLTF. Here the CDR3 DNA reads TGTGCCAGCAGTAAGCGGGGCGGGGGGGCCAACGTCCTGACTTTC.

A remark on this clone: At the DNA level, this CDR3 is encoded by other sequences in the same sample as well. J is TRBJ1-5 and V is TRBV7-6; no clear D. The CDR3 sequence is 13 residues long. V lost 5 bases, J lost 6 bases, and 11 bases lay in between. Germline V CDR1 and CDR2: SGHVS, FNYEAQ. The CDR3 sequence: CASSPRGGQPQHF. In DNA, the CDR3 is TGTGCCAGCAGCCCCCGAGGCGGTCAGCCCCAGCATTTT. The full variable domain, in which reference TRBV7-6 and TRBJ1-5 provide the parts outside the CDR3, is GAGVSQSPRYKVTKRGQDVALRCDPISGHVSLYWYRQALGQGPEFLTYFNYEAQQDKSGLPNDRFSAERPEGSISTLTIQRTEQRDSAMYRCASSPRGGQPQHFGDGTRLSIL.

J is TRBJ1-3 and V is TRBV11-2; D is undetermined. The CDR3 covers 17 residues. The V end lost 0 bases, the J end lost 0 bases, and 12 bases lay between the germline ends. CDR1 and CDR2 from the germline V gene are SGHAT and FQNNGV. CDR3: CASSLDRFLRSGNTIYF. CDR3 nucleotides: TGTGCCAGCAGCTTAGACCGGTTTTTACGCTCTGGAAACACCATATATTTT.

The chain joins TRBV19 to TRBJ2-7, with D possibly being TRBD1 (7 bases). The V end was cut by 7 bases, the J end by 3 bases, with 22 bases between. In germline, CDR1 is LNHDA, CDR2 SQIVND (reference sequence). The CDR3 extends over 16 amino acids. The CDR3 nucleotides read TGTGCCAGTACCCCAGGGGGGAGTCCAGAAGGCTACGAGCAGTACTTC. Translating it yields CASTPGGSPEGYEQYF.

CDR3 bases: TGTGCCAGCGGCGATGGCGGGAGGAACACAGATACGCAGTATTTT. Its protein is CASGDGGRNTDTQYF. This chain links TRBV28 with TRBJ2-3; 8 bases match TRBD2. The V gene end was trimmed by 8 bases and the J gene end by 2 bases; junction bases not matched to a gene: 9. The CDR3 has 15 residues. Germline lookup yields CDR1 MDHEN and CDR2 SYDVKM.